Below are 24 T cell receptor beta chains sequenced from a single sample in a study of T cell repertoires in cytomegalovirus infection (dated by TCRdb to about 2019). These TCRs are of unknown antigen specificity. Sequencing relied on an Illumina HiSeq 1500. TCRdb reran the public reads through fastp at Q25 and MiXCR, keeping productive beta chains. Here each entry gathers all rows of one CDR3 protein and keeps the most common genes and DNA. Here the sample has 800,000 to 950,000 distinct CDR3 sequences; about 33% occur a single time. The ten largest clones take up roughly 12% of the sample. The label giving this sample's treatment or condition can be read as: in vitro stimulation with specific CMV peptide epitopes to enrich CMV-specific T cells. This material consisted of cultured CD8+ T cells from PBMCs, taken from culture after CMV antigen stimulation. Receptor source: a human donor in good health (CMV status not recorded). Some clones in this sample may be carry-over from other donors' samples.

The genes are TRBV24-1 and TRBJ2-5; possibly TRBD2 for D (5 bases). This CDR3 has 15 amino acids. Germline V gene data show CDR1 as KGHDR and CDR2 as SFDVKD. V lost 3 bases to trimming and J lost 1 base, with 11 bases between them. The CDR3 DNA reads as TGTGCCACCAGTGATCGTGTTCGGGGCCAAGAGACCCAGTACTTC. Translating gives CATSDRVRGQETQYF.

The chain couples TRBV4-1 to TRBJ1-2; D unclear. V lost 0 bases to trimming and J lost 4 bases, with 12 bases between them. The germline V gene encodes CDR1 MGHRA and CDR2 YSYEKL. CDR3 length: 15 amino acids. The CDR3 sequence is CASSQEDRESYGYTF. The CDR3 DNA is TGCGCCAGCAGCCAAGAGGATAGGGAAAGCTATGGCTACACCTTC.

The rearrangement uses TRBV7-9 and TRBJ2-7; D may be TRBD1 (6 bases). The V gene lost 5 bases and the J gene lost 2 bases, with 13 bases spanning the gap. Germline V lookup: CDR1 SEHNR, CDR2 FQNEAQ (reference sequence). The CDR3 is 14 residues long. The CDR3 nucleotides are TGTGCCAGCAGCCCGAAGACAGGCACCTACGAGCAGTACTTC. Amino acid sequence: CASSPKTGTYEQYF.

In its sample, this clonotype was seen a few times. V usage is TRBV10-3 and J usage is TRBJ2-7, with 8 bases lining up with TRBD1. The CDR3 totals 15 residues. Germline V CDR1 and CDR2: ENHRY, SYGVKD. V lost 4 bases, J lost 0 bases, and 5 bases stayed unmatched. CDR3 DNA: TGTGCCATCAGTGTCGGGACAGGTCGCTCCTACGAGCAGTACGTC. Its translation: CAISVGTGRSYEQYV.

This rearrangement joins TRBV29-1 to TRBJ1-5; 7 bases agree with TRBD1. This CDR3 contains 12 residues. V shed 7 bases and J 3 bases; nucleotides not matched to a gene: 3. Germline V gene data show CDR1 as SQVTM and CDR2 as ANQGSEA. CDR3 sequence (DNA): TGCAGCGCCGGGACAGCCAATCAGCCCCAGCATTTT. Its translation is CSAGTANQPQHF.

In this sample, this clonotype turned up a few times. V gene TRBV14 combines with J gene TRBJ2-7; no firm D call. Trimming shortened V by 5 bases and J by 2 bases, and 7 bases separated the two germline ends. This CDR3 comprises 12 residues. From germline, CDR1 is SGHDN and CDR2 FVKESK. The CDR3 here is CASSRAPYEQYF. DNA of the CDR3: TGTGCCAGCAGCAGGGCACCCTACGAGCAGTACTTC.

J is TRBJ2-7 and V is TRBV7-9; D uncertain. This CDR3 region has 12 residues. The V gene's germline CDR1 is SEHNR and CDR2 FQNEAQ (reference sequence). The ends were cut back, 3 bases at V and 5 bases at J, with 8 bases in the middle. The CDR3 is CASSFEPDEQYF. CDR3 sequence (DNA): TGTGCCAGCAGCTTTGAACCGGACGAGCAGTACTTC.

Regarding this clonotype: A read error is possible here, since a much larger clone lies one base away. The chain couples TRBV7-3 to TRBJ1-4; possible D gene TRBD1, 5 bases. V lost 2 bases, J lost 4 bases, and 11 bases lay in between. The CDR3 contains 15 residues. Germline lookup yields CDR1 SGHTA and CDR2 FQGTGA. In DNA form, the CDR3 reads TGTGCCAGCAGCTTACTGGCAGGGAGTAATGAAAAACTGTTTTTT. Encoded protein: CASSLLAGSNEKLFF.

This clonotype has more than one count but fewer than ten. CDR3 DNA: TGTGCCAGCAGTTACTCCTTGGACAGGGCTTTTTTCTATGGCTACACCTTC. It yields the protein CASSYSLDRAFFYGYTF. V is TRBV6-5 and J is TRBJ1-2, with 8 bases fitting TRBD1. The germline V gene has CDR1 MNHEY and CDR2 SVGAGI. Unmatched junction bases numbered 10, after V lost 0 bases and J lost 4 bases. The CDR3 contains 17 residues.

This clonotype was observed at least ten times. The rearrangement joins TRBV12-3 or TRBV12-4 to TRBJ2-7; D is undetermined. The CDR3 sequence is 12 residues long. V was trimmed by 6 bases and J by 0 bases, leaving 6 bases between them. DNA of the CDR3: TGTGCCAGCAGCTTCGGCTCCTACGAGCAGTACTTC. It yields the protein CASSFGSYEQYF.

The V gene is TRBV9, the J gene TRBJ2-1; 9 bases map to TRBD1. V gave up 2 bases and J gave up 7 bases; unmatched junction bases: 16. Germline V CDR1 and CDR2: SGDLS, YYNGEE. The CDR3 totals 18 residues. The CDR3 nucleotides read TGTGCCAGCAGCGTCCGTCCCGGGACAGGGATCTCAGTAAATGAGCAGTTCTTC. Translation: CASSVRPGTGISVNEQFF.

This clonotype showed up just a few times. V is TRBV7-6 and J is TRBJ1-2; 9 nucleotides match TRBD1. This CDR3 contains 15 residues. Germline CDR1 is SGHVS and CDR2 is FNYEAQ. After removal of 5 bases from V and 9 bases from J, the junction contained 13 bases not matched to a gene. The CDR3 loop reads CASSPQAGQGSSYTF. The CDR3 nucleotides read TGTGCCAGCAGCCCCCAAGCGGGACAGGGTTCGAGCTACACCTTC.

CDR3 loop: CSVPGQSYGYTF. CDR3 nucleotides: TGCAGCGTGCCGGGACAGAGCTATGGCTACACCTTC. The chain has TRBV29-1 and TRBJ1-2; 7 positions agree with TRBD1. Looked up from germline, CDR1 is SQVTM and CDR2 is ANQGSEA. The CDR3 has 12 amino acids. V gave up 6 bases and J gave up 4 bases; unmatched junction bases: 5.

V gene TRBV24-1 combines with J gene TRBJ2-3; no reliable D call. CDR1 KGHDR and CDR2 SFDVKD come from the germline V gene. V lost 9 bases to trimming and J lost 5 bases, with 11 bases between them. The CDR3 totals 12 residues. CDR3 DNA sequence: TGTGCCACCGGCGCGGCAGGAGATACGCAGTATTTT. As protein: CATGAAGDTQYF.

This clonotype came up a few times. V gene TRBV7-6 combines with J gene TRBJ2-7, with a tentative D call TRBD1 (6 bases). Trimming removed 1 base from V and 5 bases from J, with 9 bases in between. This CDR3 has 13 amino acids. Looked up from germline, CDR1 is SGHVS and CDR2 is FNYEAQ. The CDR3 DNA reads TGTGCCAGCAGCTTAGGGGCAGGGGACGAGCAGTACGTC. It encodes CASSLGAGDEQYV.

This chain links TRBV4-1 with TRBJ2-7; 12 bases are shared with TRBD2. CDR1 is MGHRA and CDR2 is YSYEKL in the germline V gene. Trimming removed 0 bases from V and 2 bases from J; junction bases left unmatched: 5. The CDR3 is made up of 17 amino acids. CDR3 in amino acids: CASSQDRGLAGTYEQYF. For the CDR3, the DNA is TGCGCCAGCAGCCAAGATCGTGGACTAGCGGGGACCTACGAGCAGTACTTC.

CDR3 in DNA: TGTGCCAGCAGCTCCCAGCGGGGGAGGAACACCGGGGAGCTGTTTTTT. Protein sequence: CASSSQRGRNTGELFF. The rearrangement links TRBV7-6 to TRBJ2-2, with 8 bases identical to TRBD2. V lost 4 bases to trimming and J lost 1 base; unmatched junction nucleotides: 5. The germline V gene has CDR1 SGHVS and CDR2 FNYEAQ. The CDR3 is made up of 16 amino acids.

This clonotype was recorded a few times. V is TRBV4-1 and J is TRBJ1-1; D unresolved. The CDR3 has 16 amino acids. Germline V gene lookup returns CDR1 MGHRA and CDR2 YSYEKL. V was clipped by 0 bases and J by 3 bases, with 14 bases between them. CDR3 amino acids: CASSQDPDGFYTEAFF. CDR3 DNA: TGCGCCAGCAGCCAAGATCCGGACGGATTCTACACTGAAGCTTTCTTT.

About this clonotype itself: One junction end disagrees with the germline gene, perhaps due to a read error. V gene TRBV12-3 or TRBV12-4 combines with J gene TRBJ2-2; perhaps D is TRBD1 or TRBD2 (5 bases each). The CDR3 length is 12 residues. The chain's CDR3 is CASTEGTAELFF. The CDR3 region has the DNA TGTGCCAGCACTGAGGGGACCGCGGAGCTGTTTTTT.

Regarding this clonotype: Given the absence of the conserved phenylalanine or tryptophan at the CDR3 end, a read error is likely. The chain recombines TRBV5-4 with TRBJ2-3, with 9 bases that match TRBD2. This CDR3 spans 16 amino acids. Germline CDR1 and CDR2: SGHNT and YYREEE (reference sequence). V was pared by 1 base and J by 4 bases, with 7 bases of the junction left unmatched. CDR3 region: CASSLMAGGPADTQYS. In DNA form, the CDR3 reads TGTGCCAGCAGCTTGATGGCGGGGGGGCCGGCAGATACGCAGTATTCT.

The chain links TRBV6-2 or TRBV6-3 to TRBJ2-1; 9 bases are a match to TRBD2. CDR1 and CDR2 (germline): MNHEY, SVGEGT. The CDR3 is 14 amino acids. V lost 6 bases, J lost 5 bases, and 5 bases stayed unmatched. CDR3 residues: CASRFAGGDNEQFF. DNA for the CDR3: TGTGCCAGCAGGTTCGCGGGGGGGGACAATGAGCAGTTCTTC.

This clonotype was detected ten times or more. This rearrangement joins TRBV6-1 to TRBJ1-1; TRBD1 matches 8 bases. The trim removed 5 bases at V and 0 bases at J, leaving 5 bases unmatched. The CDR3 is 15 residues long. Looked up from germline, CDR1 is MNHNS and CDR2 is SASEGT. The CDR3 DNA reads TGTGCCAGCAGTCCCGACAGGGGCATGAACACTGAAGCTTTCTTT. Translation gives CASSPDRGMNTEAFF.

As regards this clonotype: A clone one base away is much larger, so this may be a read error. V and J are TRBV6-5 and TRBJ1-2; 9 bases fit TRBD1. Germline V gene data show CDR1 as MNHEY and CDR2 as SVGAGI. This CDR3 has 13 amino acids. V lost 6 bases and J lost 10; bases outside the gene matches: 9. As DNA, the CDR3 is TGTGCCAGCAGACTCGGGACAGGGTCTGACTACACCTTC. As protein: CASRLGTGSDYTF.

The rearrangement joins TRBV7-6 to TRBJ2-2, with 8 bases that match TRBD2. Germline CDR1 is SGHVS and CDR2 is FNYEAQ. This CDR3 has 16 residues. The V and J ends lost 5 bases and 5 bases, in that order; junction bases with no gene match: 10. The CDR3 DNA reads as TGTGCCAGCAGCCCCAACCCGGGGGGGCTGACCGGGGAGCTGTTTTTT. This codes for CASSPNPGGLTGELFF.